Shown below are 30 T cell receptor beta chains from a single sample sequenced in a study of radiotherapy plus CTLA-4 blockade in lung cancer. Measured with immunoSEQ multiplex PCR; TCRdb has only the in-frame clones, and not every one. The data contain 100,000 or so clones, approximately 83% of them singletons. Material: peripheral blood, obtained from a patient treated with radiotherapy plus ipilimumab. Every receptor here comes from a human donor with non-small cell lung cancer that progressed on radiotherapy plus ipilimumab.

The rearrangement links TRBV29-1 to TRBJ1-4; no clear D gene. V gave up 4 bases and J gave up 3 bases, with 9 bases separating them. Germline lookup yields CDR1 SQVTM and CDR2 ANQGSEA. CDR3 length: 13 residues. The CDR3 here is CSVGVRPNEKLFF. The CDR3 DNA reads TGCAGCGTTGGGGTCAGGCCTAATGAAAAACTGTTTTTT.

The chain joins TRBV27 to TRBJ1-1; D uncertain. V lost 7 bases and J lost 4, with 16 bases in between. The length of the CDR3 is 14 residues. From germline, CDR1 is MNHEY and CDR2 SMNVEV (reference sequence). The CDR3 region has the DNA TGTGCCAGCACTACATCCGGGAGTAGCACTGAAGCTTTCTTT. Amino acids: CASTTSGSSTEAFF.

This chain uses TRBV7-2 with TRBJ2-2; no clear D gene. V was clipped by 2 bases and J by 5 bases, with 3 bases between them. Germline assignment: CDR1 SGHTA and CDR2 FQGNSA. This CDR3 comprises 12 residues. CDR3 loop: CASSLSTGELFF. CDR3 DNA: TGTGCCAGCAGCTTATCGACCGGGGAGCTGTTTTTT. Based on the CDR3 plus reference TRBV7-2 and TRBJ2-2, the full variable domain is GAGVSQSPSNKVTEKGKDVELRCDPISGHTALYWYRQSLGQGLEFLIYFQGNSAPDKSGLPSDRFSAERTGGSVSTLTIQRTQQEDSAVYLCASSLSTGELFFGEGSRLTVL.

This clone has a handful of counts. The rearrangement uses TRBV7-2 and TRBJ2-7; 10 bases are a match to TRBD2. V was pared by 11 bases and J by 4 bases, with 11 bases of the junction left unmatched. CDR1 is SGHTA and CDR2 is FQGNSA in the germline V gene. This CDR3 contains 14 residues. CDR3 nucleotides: TGTGCCTCCAGCGGGGGGGCGGTCTCTTACGAGCAGTACTTC. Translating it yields CASSGGAVSYEQYF.

In DNA form, the CDR3 reads TGTGCCAGCAGCTTGACGCTCGGACTGCAGTTCTTC. Its protein product is CASSLTLGLQFF. The chain recombines TRBV7-9 with TRBJ2-1; a possible D gene is TRBD2 (5 bases). With 3 bases removed from V and 12 bases from J, the gap between germline ends came to 12 bases. The germline CDR1 and CDR2 sequences are SEHNR and FQNEAQ (reference sequence). The CDR3 has 12 amino acids.

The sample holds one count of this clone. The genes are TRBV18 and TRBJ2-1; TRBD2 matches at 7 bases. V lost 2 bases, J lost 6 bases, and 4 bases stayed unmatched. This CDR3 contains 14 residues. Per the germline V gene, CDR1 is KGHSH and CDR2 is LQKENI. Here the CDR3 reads CASSPGAGANEQFF. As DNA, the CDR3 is TGTGCCAGCTCACCAGGGGCGGGAGCCAATGAGCAGTTCTTC.

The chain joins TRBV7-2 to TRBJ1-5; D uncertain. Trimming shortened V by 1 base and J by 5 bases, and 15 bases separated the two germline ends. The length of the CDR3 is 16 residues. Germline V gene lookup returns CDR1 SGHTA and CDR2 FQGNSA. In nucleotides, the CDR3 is TGTGCCAGCAGCTTAGGAGTCCGGGGTCCCCATCAGCCCCAGCATTTT. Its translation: CASSLGVRGPHQPQHF.

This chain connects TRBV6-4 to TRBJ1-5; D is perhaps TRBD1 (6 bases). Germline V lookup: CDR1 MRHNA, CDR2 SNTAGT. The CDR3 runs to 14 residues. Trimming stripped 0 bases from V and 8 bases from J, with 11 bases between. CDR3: CASSDSGGTEPQHF. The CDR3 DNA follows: TGTGCCAGCAGTGACTCCGGGGGCACGGAGCCCCAGCATTTT.

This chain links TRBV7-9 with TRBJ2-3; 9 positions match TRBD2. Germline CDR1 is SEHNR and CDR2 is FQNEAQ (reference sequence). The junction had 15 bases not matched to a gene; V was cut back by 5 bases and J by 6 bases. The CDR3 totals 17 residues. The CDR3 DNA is TGTGCCAGCAGCCCTCTGCCTAGCGGGATAAAGTCGGATACGCAGTATTTT. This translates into CASSPLPSGIKSDTQYF.

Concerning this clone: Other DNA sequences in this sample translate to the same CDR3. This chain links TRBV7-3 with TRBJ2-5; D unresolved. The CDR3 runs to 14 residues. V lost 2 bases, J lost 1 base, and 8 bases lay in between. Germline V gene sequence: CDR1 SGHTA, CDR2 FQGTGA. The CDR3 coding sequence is TGTGCCAGCAGCTTAGGGCCGGCCCAAGAGACCCAGTACTTC. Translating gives CASSLGPAQETQYF.

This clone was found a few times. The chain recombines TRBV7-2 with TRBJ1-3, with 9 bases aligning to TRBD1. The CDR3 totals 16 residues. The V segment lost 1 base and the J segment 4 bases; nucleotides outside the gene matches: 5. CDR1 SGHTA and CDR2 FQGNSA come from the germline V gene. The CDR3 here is CASSLVGQGTGNTIYF. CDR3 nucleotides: TGTGCCAGCAGCTTAGTGGGACAGGGAACCGGAAACACCATATATTTT.

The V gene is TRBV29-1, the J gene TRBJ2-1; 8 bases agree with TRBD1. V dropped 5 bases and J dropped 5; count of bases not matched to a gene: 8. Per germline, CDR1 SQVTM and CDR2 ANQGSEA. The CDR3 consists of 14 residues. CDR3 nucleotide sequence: TGCAGCGTTACGGACAGGGCTGTCGACAATGAGCAGTTCTTC. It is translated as CSVTDRAVDNEQFF.

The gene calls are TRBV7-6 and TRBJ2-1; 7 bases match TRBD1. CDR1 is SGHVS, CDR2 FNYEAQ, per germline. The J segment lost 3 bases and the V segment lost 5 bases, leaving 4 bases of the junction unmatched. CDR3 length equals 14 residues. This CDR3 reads CASSRQGYYNEQFF. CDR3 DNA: TGTGCCAGCAGCCGACAGGGTTACTACAATGAGCAGTTCTTC.

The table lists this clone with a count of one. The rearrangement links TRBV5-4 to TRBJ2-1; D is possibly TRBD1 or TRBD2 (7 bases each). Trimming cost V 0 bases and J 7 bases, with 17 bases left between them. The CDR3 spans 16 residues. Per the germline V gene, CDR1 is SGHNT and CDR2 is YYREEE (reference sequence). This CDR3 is CASSLDGSGGGNEQFF. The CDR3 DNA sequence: TGTGCCAGCAGCTTGGATGGGTCAGGGGGAGGGAATGAGCAGTTCTTC.

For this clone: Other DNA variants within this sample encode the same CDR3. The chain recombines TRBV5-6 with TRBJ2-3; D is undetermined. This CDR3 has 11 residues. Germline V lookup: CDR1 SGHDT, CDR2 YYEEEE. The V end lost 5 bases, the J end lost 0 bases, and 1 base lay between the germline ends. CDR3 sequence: CASRSTDTQYF. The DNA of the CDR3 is TGTGCCAGCAGGAGCACAGATACGCAGTATTTT.

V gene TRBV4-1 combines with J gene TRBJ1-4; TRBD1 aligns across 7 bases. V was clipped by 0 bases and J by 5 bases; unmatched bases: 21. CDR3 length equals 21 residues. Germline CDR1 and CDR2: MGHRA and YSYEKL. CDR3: CASSQEPKGATGASSNEKLFF. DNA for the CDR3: TGCGCCAGCAGCCAAGAACCTAAGGGGGCGACAGGAGCTTCGTCAAATGAAAAACTGTTTTTT.

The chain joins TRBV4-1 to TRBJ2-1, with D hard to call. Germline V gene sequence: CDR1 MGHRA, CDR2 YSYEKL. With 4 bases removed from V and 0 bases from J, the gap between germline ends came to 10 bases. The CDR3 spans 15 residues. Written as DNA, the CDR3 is TGCGCCAGCAGCCTCAGCGTTGGCTCCTACAATGAGCAGTTCTTC. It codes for CASSLSVGSYNEQFF.

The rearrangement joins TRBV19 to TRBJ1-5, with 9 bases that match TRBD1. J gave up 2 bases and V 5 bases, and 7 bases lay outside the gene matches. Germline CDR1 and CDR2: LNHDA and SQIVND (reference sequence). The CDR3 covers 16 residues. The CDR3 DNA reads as TGTGCCAGTAGTTCACCGGACAGGGGAGGCAATCAGCCCCAGCATTTT. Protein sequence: CASSSPDRGGNQPQHF.

CDR3 amino acids: CASSEKFGTSGGSRNYNEQFF. For the CDR3, the DNA is TGTGCCAGCAGTGAAAAGTTTGGGACTAGCGGGGGGTCCCGGAACTACAATGAGCAGTTCTTC. The chain carries TRBV2 and TRBJ2-1; 15 bases are a match to TRBD2. The CDR3 is made up of 21 amino acids. V trimming: 2 bases; J trimming: 3 bases; junction bases outside the gene matches: 14. Germline CDR1 is SNHLY and CDR2 is FYNNEI. The full variable domain, in which reference TRBV2 and TRBJ2-1 provide the parts outside the CDR3, is EPEVTQTPSHQVTQMGQEVILRCVPISNHLYFYWYRQILGQKVEFLVSFYNNEISEKSEIFDDQFSVERPDGSNFTLKIRSTKLEDSAMYFCASSEKFGTSGGSRNYNEQFFGPGTRLTVL.

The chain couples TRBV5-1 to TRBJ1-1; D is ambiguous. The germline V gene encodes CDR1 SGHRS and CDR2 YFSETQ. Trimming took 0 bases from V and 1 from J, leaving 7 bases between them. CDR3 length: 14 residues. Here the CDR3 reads CASSLANKNTEAFF. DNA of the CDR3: TGCGCCAGCAGCTTGGCCAACAAGAACACTGAAGCTTTCTTT.

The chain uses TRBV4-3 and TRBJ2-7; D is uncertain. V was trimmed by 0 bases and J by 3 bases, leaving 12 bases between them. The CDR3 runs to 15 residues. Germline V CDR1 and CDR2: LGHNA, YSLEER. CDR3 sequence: CASSQERNRFYEQYF. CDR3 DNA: TGCGCCAGCAGCCAAGAAAGGAACAGATTCTACGAGCAGTACTTC.

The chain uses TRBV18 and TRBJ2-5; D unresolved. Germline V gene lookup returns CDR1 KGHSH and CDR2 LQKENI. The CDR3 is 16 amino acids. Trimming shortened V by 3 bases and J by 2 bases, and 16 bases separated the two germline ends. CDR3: CASSPQKGYGQETQYF. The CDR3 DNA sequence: TGTGCCAGCTCACCGCAGAAGGGCTATGGTCAAGAGACCCAGTACTTC.

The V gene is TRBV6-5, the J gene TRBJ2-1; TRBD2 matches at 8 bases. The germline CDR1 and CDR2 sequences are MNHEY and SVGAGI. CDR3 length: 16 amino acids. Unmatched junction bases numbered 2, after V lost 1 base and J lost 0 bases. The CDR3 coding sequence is TGTGCCAGCAGTTACTTGGGGACTAGCTCCTACAATGAGCAGTTCTTC. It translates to CASSYLGTSSYNEQFF.

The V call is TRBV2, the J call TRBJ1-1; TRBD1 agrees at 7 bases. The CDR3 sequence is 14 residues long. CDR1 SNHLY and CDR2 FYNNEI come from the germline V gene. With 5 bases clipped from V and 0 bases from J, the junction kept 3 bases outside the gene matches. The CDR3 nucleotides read TGTGCCAGCAGTCAGGGACAGCTGAACACTGAAGCTTTCTTT. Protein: CASSQGQLNTEAFF.

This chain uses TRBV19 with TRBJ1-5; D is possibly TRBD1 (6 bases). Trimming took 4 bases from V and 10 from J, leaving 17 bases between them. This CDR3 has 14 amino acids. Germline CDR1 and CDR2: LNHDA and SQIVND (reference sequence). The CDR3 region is CASSNGQPQSPQHF. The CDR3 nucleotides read TGTGCCAGTAGTAATGGACAGCCTCAATCCCCCCAGCATTTT.

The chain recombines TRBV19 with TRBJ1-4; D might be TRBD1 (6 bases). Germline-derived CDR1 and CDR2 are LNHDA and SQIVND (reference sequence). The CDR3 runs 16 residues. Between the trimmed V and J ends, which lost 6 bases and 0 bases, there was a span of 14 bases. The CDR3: CASRLAGATTNEKLFF. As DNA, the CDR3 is TGTGCCAGTAGGTTGGCAGGGGCGACAACTAATGAAAAACTGTTTTTT. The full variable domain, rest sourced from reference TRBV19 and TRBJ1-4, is DGGITQSPKYLFRKEGQNVTLSCEQNLNHDAMYWYRQDPGQGLRLIYYSQIVNDFQKGDIAEGYSVSREKKESFPLTVTSAQKNPTAFYLCASRLAGATTNEKLFFGSGTQLSVL.

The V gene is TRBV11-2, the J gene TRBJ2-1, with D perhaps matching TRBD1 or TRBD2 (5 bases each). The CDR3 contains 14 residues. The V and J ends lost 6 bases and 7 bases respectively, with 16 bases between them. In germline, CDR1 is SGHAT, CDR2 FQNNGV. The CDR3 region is CASRRGSGDNEQFF. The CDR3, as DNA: TGTGCCAGCAGGAGGGGAAGTGGAGATAATGAGCAGTTCTTC.

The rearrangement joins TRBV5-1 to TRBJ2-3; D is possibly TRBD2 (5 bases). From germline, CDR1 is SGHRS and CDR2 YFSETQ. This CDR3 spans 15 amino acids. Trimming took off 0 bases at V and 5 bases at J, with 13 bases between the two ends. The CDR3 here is CASSLGRSGGDTQYF. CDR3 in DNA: TGCGCCAGCAGCTTGGGTCGGAGTGGAGGAGATACGCAGTATTTT.

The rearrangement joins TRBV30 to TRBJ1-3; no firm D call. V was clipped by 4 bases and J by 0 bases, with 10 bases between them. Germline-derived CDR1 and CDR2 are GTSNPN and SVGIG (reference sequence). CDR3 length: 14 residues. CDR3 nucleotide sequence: TGTGCCTGGACCCCAGGTGCCTCTGGAAACACCATATATTTT. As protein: CAWTPGASGNTIYF. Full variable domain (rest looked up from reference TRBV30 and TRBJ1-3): SQTIHQWPATLVQPVGSPLSLECTVEGTSNPNLYWYRQAAGRGLQLLFYSVGIGQISSEVPQNLSASRPQDRQFILSSKKLLLSDSGFYLCAWTPGASGNTIYFGEGSWLTVV.

CDR3 amino acids: CASSLQTGDTEAFF. CDR3 nucleotides: TGCGCCAGCAGCTTACAAACAGGGGACACTGAAGCTTTCTTT. The chain has TRBV5-1 and TRBJ1-1; 7 bases agree with TRBD1. This CDR3 comprises 14 residues. The V and J ends lost 2 bases and 3 bases, in that order; junction bases with no gene match: 4. The germline gives CDR1 SGHRS, CDR2 YFSETQ. The entire variable domain, with the rest obtained from reference TRBV5-1 and TRBJ1-1, is as follows: KAGVTQTPRYLIKTRGQQVTLSCSPISGHRSVSWYQQTPGQGLQFLFEYFSETQRNKGNFPGRFSGRQFSNSRSEMNVSTLELGDSALYLCASSLQTGDTEAFFGQGTRLTVV.